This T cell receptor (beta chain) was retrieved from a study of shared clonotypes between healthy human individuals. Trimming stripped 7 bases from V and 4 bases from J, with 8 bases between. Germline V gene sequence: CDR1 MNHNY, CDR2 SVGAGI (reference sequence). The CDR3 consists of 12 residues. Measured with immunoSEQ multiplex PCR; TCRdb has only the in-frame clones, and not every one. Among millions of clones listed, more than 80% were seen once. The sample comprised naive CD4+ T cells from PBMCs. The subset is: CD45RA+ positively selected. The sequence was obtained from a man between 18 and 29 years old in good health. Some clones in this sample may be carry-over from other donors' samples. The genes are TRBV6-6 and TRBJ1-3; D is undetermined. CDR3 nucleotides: TGTGCCAGCAAAGTCTCCGGAAACACCATATATTTT. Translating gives CASKVSGNTIYF.